This passage covers 4 T cell receptor beta chains from one sample sequenced in a study of shared T cell receptors in the human thymus. Profiling relied on immunoSEQ multiplex PCR, and the TCRdb table lists in-frame clones only, not all of them. The sample has hundreds of thousands of clones; roughly 86% are singletons. This sample also appeared in a second study, on human thymus T cells.

Specimen: thymocytes. Source of these receptors: a boy under two years old with a congenital heart defect.

The V call is TRBV5-6, the J call TRBJ2-1; TRBD2 matches at 9 bases. There are 18 residues in the CDR3. Per germline, CDR1 SGHDT and CDR2 YYEEEE. The junction had 16 bases not matched to a gene; V was cut back by 4 bases and J by 5 bases. The CDR3 reads CASSPLKVGGGENNEQFF. The CDR3 DNA sequence: TGTGCCAGCAGCCCACTAAAGGTCGGCGGGGGGGAGAACAATGAGCAGTTCTTC. Full variable domain (missing parts from reference TRBV5-6 and TRBJ2-1): DAGVTQSPTHLIKTRGQQVTLRCSPKSGHDTVSWYQQALGQGPQFIFQYYEEEERQRGNFPDRFSGHQFPNYSSELNVNALLLGDSALYLCASSPLKVGGGENNEQFFGPGTRLTVL.

The rearrangement joins TRBV30 to TRBJ1-5; 8 nucleotides agree with TRBD1. The germline gives CDR1 GTSNPN, CDR2 SVGIG (reference sequence). V was clipped by 6 bases and J by 6 bases; unmatched bases: 4. The CDR3 length is 12 residues. The CDR3 DNA reads TGTGCCTGCAGGGGGCGCGGTCAGCCCCAGCATTTT. Translation: CACRGRGQPQHF.

The rearrangement joins TRBV30 to TRBJ2-7; 10 bases agree with TRBD2. The V gene's germline CDR1 is GTSNPN and CDR2 SVGIG (reference sequence). V was clipped by 8 bases and J by 1 base; unmatched bases: 8. This CDR3 spans 14 amino acids. CDR3 residues: CAGTSERRSYEQYF. The CDR3 coding sequence is TGTGCCGGGACTAGCGAAAGGCGGTCCTACGAGCAGTACTTC.

The rearrangement uses TRBV27 and TRBJ2-7; 7 bases match TRBD1. Per germline, CDR1 MNHEY and CDR2 SMNVEV (reference sequence). The trim removed 5 bases at V and 2 bases at J, leaving 3 bases unmatched. The CDR3 contains 13 residues. CDR3 nucleotide sequence: TGTGCCAGCAGTGCCACAGGGGCCTACGAGCAGTACTTC. Its translation is CASSATGAYEQYF.